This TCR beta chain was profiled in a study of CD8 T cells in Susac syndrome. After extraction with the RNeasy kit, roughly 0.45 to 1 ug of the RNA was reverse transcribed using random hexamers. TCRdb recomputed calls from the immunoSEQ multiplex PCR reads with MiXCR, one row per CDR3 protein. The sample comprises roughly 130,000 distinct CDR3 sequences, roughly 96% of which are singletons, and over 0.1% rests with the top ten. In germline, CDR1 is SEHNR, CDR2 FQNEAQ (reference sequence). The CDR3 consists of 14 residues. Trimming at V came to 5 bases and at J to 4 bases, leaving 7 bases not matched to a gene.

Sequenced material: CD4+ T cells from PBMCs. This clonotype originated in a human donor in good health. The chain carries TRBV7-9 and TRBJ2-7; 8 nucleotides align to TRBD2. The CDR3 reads CASSQVAGQYEQYF. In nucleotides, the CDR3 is TGTGCCAGCAGCCAAGTAGCGGGGCAGTACGAGCAGTACTTC.